The source of this TCR beta chain is a study of blood T cell repertoires in COVID-19 (TCRdb year 2020). Describing the broader study: The collaborator samples originated in the United States, Italy and Spain and spanned the acute and convalescent phases of COVID-19. The material from the prospective study consisted of cDNA or gDNA derived from T cells, B-cell-depleted T cells, or PBMCs. Subjects who had been exposed to COVID-19, were actively infected with it, or had recovered from it provided the deeply sampled blood TCRbeta repertoires that made up the dataset. The repertoires were released in a freely available public database intended as a resource for research on the immune response to SARS-CoV-2. The samples were drawn from two sources: the first 160 participants of the ongoing ImmuneRACE study, and 950 to 1,500 subjects contributed by 6 global collaborators. Sample metadata almost always included a de-identified subject ID, COVID-19 status, age in years and sex. Where available, HLA class I and class II types were taken from metadata supplied by the sample provider and were not determined by assay-based typing.

TCRbeta CDR3 regions were amplified from genomic DNA using the immunoSEQ Assay, a bias-controlled multiplex PCR. Per the authors' processing: The number of nucleated cells in each sample was estimated by amplification of reference gene primers within the assay. To quantify the absolute abundance of each unique TCRbeta CDR3 rearrangement, sequence reads were collapsed and filtered. For each sample, productive Simpson clonality was calculated as the square root of Simpson's diversity index across productive rearrangements. TCRdb's version of the immuneACCESS table is confined to in-frame rearrangements and falls short of the full clone set. An unresolved V gene accounts for under half of the shortfall where checked; the remainder is of unknown origin. The V and J calls and clone size come from that table; D and trimming were worked out from the DNA. The sample table lists about 50,000 clones, roughly 90% of them with a count of one. About a fifth of the sample is in the top ten clones.

The CDR3 starts with the cysteine, ends with the phenylalanine, and has 15 residues. Only the CDR3 portion is preserved as DNA: 45 bases, with reading frame beginning at the first base. Based on the germline V gene, the CDR1 and CDR2 sequences are SGHTA and FQGNSA. Trimming takes 3 bases from V and 3 bases from J, and the germline ends sit 14 bases apart. A note on this clone: It has no known antigen specificity. No clone much larger than this one lies a single base away; base qualities are absent.

Whole blood was collected in K2EDTA tubes by collaborating institutions according to the institutions' own protocols. For TCRbeta analysis, collaborator samples were shipped as frozen whole blood, as isolated PBMCs, or as DNA extracted from either sample type. General conclusions and limits of the study: How much clinical and demographic metadata was included differed by source and by participant, and the metadata was provided uncurated.

The sample comprised peripheral blood. The chain employs TRBV7-2 and TRBJ1-1; perhaps TRBD1 is the D gene, with 6 bases matching. This clonotype originated in a human donor in a cohort sampled during active COVID-19. The sequenced DNA: TGTGCCAGCAGCTTTTATTCAGGGGCAGACACTGAAGCTTTCTTT. Its product reads: CASSFYSGADTEAFF.